This TCR beta chain was found in a study of T cells in Graves' hyperthyroidism and ophthalmopathy. This clonotype has a handful of counts. The CDR3 runs to 10 residues. Per germline, CDR1 SQVTM and CDR2 ANQGSEA. Trimming stripped 6 bases from V and 10 bases from J, with 11 bases between. Amplification targeted TCR beta CDR3 regions from RNA transcripts. HTBI primers were the set used in a first-round RT-PCR of the TCR CDR3. In TCRdb, the multiplex PCR reads were re-called with MiXCR into one record per CDR3 protein. Of around 400,000 distinct CDR3 sequences in the sample, more than 15% are singletons; the top ten hold 25% to 35%.

The sample consisted of blood. The origin of this receptor is a woman under 30 with Graves' hyperthyroidism that later progressed to Graves' ophthalmopathy. V is TRBV29-1 and J is TRBJ2-3; D gene ambiguous. The CDR3: CSVSHRAQYF. For the CDR3, the DNA is TGCAGCGTCTCTCATAGGGCGCAGTATTTT.